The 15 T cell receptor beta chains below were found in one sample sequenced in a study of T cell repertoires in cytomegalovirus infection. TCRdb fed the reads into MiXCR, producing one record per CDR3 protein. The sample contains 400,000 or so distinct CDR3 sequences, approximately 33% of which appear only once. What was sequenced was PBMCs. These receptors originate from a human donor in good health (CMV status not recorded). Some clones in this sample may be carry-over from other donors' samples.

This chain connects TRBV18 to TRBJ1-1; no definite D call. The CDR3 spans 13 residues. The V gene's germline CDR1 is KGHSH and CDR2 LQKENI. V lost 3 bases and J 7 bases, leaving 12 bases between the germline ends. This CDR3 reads CASSPHSESEAFF. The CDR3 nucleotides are TGTGCCAGCTCACCCCACTCGGAGAGTGAAGCTTTCTTT.

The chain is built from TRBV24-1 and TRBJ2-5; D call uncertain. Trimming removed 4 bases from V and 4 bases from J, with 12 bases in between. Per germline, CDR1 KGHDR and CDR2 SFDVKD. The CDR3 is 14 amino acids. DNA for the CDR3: TGTGCCACCAGTGACCACGGTAGTGGAGAGACCCAGTACTTC. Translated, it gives CATSDHGSGETQYF.

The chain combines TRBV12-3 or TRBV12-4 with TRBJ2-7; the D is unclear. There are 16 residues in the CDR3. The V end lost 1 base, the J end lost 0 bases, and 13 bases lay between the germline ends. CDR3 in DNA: TGTGCCAGCAGTTTAGTACAATGGGGTTCCTCCTACGAGCAGTACTTC. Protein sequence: CASSLVQWGSSYEQYF.

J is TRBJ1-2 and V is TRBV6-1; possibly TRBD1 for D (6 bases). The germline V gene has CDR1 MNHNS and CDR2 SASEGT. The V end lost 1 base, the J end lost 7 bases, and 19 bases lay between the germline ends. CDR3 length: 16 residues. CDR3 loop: CASSEVLQGALGGYTF. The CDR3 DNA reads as TGTGCCAGCAGTGAAGTACTACAGGGCGCCTTAGGTGGCTACACCTTC.

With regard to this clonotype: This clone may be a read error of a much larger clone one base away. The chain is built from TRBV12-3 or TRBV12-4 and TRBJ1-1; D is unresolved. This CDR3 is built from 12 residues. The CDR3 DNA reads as TGTTCCAGCAGCGACTTTCTCACTGAAGCTTTCTTT. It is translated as CSSSDFLTEAFF.

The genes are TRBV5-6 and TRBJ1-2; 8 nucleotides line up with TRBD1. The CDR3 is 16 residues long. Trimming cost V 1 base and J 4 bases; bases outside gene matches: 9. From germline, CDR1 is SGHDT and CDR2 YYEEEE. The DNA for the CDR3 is TGTGCCAGCAGCTTGAATCCAGGACAGGGTTTCTATGGCTACACCTTC. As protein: CASSLNPGQGFYGYTF.

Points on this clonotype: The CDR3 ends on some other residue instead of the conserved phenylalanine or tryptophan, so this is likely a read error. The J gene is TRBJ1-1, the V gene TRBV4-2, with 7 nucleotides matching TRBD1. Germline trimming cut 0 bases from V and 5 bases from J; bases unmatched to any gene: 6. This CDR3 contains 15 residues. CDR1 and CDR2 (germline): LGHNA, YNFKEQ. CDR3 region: CASSQEGGQTTEAFL. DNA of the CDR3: TGTGCCAGCAGCCAAGAGGGGGGACAGACAACTGAAGCTTTCTTG.

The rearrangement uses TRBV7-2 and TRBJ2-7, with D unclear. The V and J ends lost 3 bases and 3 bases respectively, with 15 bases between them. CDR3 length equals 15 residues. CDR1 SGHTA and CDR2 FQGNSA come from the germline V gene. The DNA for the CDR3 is TGTGCCAGCAGCTTCAACCCGAACCTACTCTACGAGCAGTACTTC. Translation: CASSFNPNLLYEQYF.

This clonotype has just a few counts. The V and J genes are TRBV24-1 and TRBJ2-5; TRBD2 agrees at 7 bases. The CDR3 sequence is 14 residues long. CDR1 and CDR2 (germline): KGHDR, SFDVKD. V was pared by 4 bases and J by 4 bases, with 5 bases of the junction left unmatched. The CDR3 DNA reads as TGTGCCACCAGTGACACAGCGGGACCAGAGACCCAGTACTTC. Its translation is CATSDTAGPETQYF.

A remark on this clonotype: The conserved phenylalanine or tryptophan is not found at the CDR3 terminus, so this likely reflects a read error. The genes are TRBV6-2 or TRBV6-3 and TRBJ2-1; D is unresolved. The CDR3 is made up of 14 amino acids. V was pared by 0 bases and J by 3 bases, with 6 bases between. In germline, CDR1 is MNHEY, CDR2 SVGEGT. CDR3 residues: CASSYSGYYNEQFL. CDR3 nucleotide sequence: TGTGCCAGCAGTTACTCGGGCTACTACAATGAGCAGTTCTTA.

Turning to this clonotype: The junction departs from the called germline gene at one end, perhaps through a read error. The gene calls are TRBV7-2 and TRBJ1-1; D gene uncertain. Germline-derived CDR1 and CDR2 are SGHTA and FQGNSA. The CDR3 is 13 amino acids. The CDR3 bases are TGTGTCAGCAGCCCCTATATGAACACTGAAGCTTTCTTT. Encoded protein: CVSSPYMNTEAFF.

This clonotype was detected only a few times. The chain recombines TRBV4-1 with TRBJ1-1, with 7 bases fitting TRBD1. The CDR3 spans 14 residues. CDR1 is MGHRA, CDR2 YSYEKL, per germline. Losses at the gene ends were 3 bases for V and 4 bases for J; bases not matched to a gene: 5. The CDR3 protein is CASSQATGVTEAFF. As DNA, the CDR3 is TGCGCCAGCAGCCAGGCTACAGGGGTCACTGAAGCTTTCTTT.

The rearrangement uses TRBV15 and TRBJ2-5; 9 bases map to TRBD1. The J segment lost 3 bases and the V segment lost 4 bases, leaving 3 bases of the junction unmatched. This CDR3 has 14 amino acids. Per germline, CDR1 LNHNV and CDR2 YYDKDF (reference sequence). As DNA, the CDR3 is TGTGCCACCAGCAAAAGGACAGGGGAAGAGACCCAGTACTTC. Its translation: CATSKRTGEETQYF.

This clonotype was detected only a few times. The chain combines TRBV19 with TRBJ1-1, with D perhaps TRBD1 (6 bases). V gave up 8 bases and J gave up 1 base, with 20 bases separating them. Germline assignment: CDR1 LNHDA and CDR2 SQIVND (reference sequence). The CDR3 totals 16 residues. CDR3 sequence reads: CASLGPGGGRNTEAFF. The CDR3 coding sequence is TGTGCCAGTTTAGGGCCGGGGGGCGGTCGGAACACTGAAGCTTTCTTT.

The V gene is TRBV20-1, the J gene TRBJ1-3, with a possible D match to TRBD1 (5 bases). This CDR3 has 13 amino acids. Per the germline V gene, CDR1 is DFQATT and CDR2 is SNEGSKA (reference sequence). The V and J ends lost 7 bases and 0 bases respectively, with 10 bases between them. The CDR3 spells CSVPGDSGNTIYF. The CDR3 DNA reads TGCAGTGTCCCGGGGGACTCTGGAAACACCATATATTTT.